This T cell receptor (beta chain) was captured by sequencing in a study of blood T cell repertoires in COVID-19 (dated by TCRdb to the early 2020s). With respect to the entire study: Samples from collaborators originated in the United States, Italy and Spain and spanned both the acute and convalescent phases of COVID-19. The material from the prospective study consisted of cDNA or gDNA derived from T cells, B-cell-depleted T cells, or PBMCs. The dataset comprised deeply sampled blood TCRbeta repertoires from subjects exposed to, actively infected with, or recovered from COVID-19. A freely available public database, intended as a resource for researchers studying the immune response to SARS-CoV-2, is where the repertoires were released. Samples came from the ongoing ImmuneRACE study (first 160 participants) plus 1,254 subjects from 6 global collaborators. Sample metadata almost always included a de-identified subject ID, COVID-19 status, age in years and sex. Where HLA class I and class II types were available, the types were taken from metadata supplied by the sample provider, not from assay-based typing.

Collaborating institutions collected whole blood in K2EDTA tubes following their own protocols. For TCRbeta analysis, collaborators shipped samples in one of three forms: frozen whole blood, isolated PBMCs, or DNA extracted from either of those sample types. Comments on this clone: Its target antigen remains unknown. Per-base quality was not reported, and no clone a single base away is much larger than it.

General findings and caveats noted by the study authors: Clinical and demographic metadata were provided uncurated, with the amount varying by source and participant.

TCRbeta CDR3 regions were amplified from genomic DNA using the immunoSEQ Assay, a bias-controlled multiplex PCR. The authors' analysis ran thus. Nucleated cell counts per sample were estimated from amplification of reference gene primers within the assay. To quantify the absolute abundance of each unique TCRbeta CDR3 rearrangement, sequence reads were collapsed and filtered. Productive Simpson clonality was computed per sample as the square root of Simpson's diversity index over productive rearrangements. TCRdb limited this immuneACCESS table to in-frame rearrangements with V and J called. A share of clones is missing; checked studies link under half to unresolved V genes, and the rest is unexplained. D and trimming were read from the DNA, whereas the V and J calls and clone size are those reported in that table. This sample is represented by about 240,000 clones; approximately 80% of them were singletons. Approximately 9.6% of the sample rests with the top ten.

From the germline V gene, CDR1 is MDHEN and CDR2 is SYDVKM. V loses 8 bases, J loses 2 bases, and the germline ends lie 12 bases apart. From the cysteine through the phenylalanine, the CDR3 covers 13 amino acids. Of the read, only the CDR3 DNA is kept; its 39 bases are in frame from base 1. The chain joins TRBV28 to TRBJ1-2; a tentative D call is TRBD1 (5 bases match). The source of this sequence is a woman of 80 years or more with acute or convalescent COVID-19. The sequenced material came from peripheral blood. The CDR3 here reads CASHHRTNYGYTF. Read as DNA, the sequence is TGTGCCAGCCACCACAGGACCAACTATGGCTACACCTTC.